The 32 T cell receptor beta chains below were found in one sample sequenced in a study of OX40 agonist ivuxolimab in advanced cancers. The protocol was immunoSEQ multiplex PCR, while the TCRdb copy is restricted to in-frame clones and leaves out a portion. The table includes 65,000 to 85,000 clones, about 87% detected once. Material: CD4+ or CD8+ T cells sorted from blood, obtained in a trial of the OX40 agonist ivuxolimab. The receptors here all came from an adult with an advanced solid tumor such as melanoma, head and neck, liver or kidney cancer.

The rearrangement links TRBV6-5 to TRBJ1-6; D ambiguous. This CDR3 spans 13 amino acids. CDR1 is MNHEY, CDR2 SVGAGI, per germline. The V and J ends lost 8 bases and 8 bases respectively, with 13 bases between them. The CDR3 DNA sequence: TGTGCCAGCGGAGAAGACTCCTATTCACCCCTCCACTTT. It encodes CASGEDSYSPLHF.

This chain links TRBV28 with TRBJ1-3; TRBD1 might be the D (5 bases). The V end lost 10 bases, the J end lost 3 bases, and 13 bases lay between the germline ends. The CDR3 sequence is 13 residues long. Looked up from germline, CDR1 is MDHEN and CDR2 is SYDVKM. CDR3 sequence (DNA): TGTGCCACAACCGGGACGCATGGAAACACCATATATTTT. Translated: CATTGTHGNTIYF.

This chain links TRBV4-1 with TRBJ2-1; the D call may be TRBD1 or TRBD2 (6 bases each). The V end was cut by 0 bases, the J end by 4 bases, with 13 bases between. The germline V gene has CDR1 MGHRA and CDR2 YSYEKL. The CDR3 is made up of 16 amino acids. CDR3 bases: TGCGCCAGCAGCCAAGAGAGGAGGGGGTCTTACAATGAGCAGTTCTTC. As protein: CASSQERRGSYNEQFF.

The gene calls are TRBV19 and TRBJ1-2, with D possibly being TRBD1 (6 bases). CDR1 and CDR2 from the germline V gene are LNHDA and SQIVND (reference sequence). The length of the CDR3 is 15 residues. V was pared by 2 bases and J by 0 bases, with 10 bases between. This CDR3 reads CASSIPGATNYGYTF. The CDR3 DNA reads as TGTGCCAGTAGTATACCAGGGGCTACTAACTATGGCTACACCTTC.

V gene TRBV6-5 combines with J gene TRBJ1-2, with D maybe TRBD1 (5 bases). There are 14 residues in the CDR3. From germline, CDR1 is MNHEY and CDR2 SVGAGI. V gave up 5 bases and J gave up 7 bases, with 17 bases separating them. CDR3 sequence: CASSRTGLRLGYTF. CDR3 DNA sequence: TGTGCCAGCAGTCGAACGGGACTGAGGCTTGGCTACACCTTC.

The count of this clone is one. The rearrangement joins TRBV11-3 to TRBJ2-1; tentative D call: TRBD1 (5 bases). V lost 3 bases and J 8 bases, leaving 11 bases between the germline ends. Germline CDR1 SGHNT, CDR2 YENEEA. The CDR3 has 13 residues. CDR3 DNA sequence: TGTGCCAGCAGCTTCCGAACAGGAGATGAGCAGTTCTTC. Its translation is CASSFRTGDEQFF. The full variable domain, its missing parts supplied by reference TRBV11-3 and TRBJ2-1, is EAGVVQSPRYKIIEKKQPVAFWCNPISGHNTLYWYLQNLGQGPELLIRYENEEAVDDSQLPKDRFSAERLKGVDSTLKIQPAELGDSAVYLCASSFRTGDEQFFGPGTRLTVL.

J is TRBJ2-7 and V is TRBV7-2, with 13 bases lining up with TRBD2. Germline lookup yields CDR1 SGHTA and CDR2 FQGNSA. The CDR3 is 15 residues long. Trimming at V came to 5 bases and at J to 6 bases, leaving 7 bases not matched to a gene. In DNA form, the CDR3 reads TGTGCCAGCAGCGAGTGGACTAGCGGGAGCCCCGAGCAGTACTTC. This translates into CASSEWTSGSPEQYF.

In this sample, this clone turned up once. This rearrangement joins TRBV28 to TRBJ2-1; 9 nucleotides agree with TRBD2. Germline CDR1 is MDHEN and CDR2 is SYDVKM. This CDR3 is built from 15 residues. The trim removed 6 bases at V and 4 bases at J, leaving 7 bases unmatched. The CDR3 loop reads CASSRAGGGYNEQFF. CDR3 bases: TGTGCCAGCAGCCGAGCGGGAGGAGGGTACAATGAGCAGTTCTTC.

The chain recombines TRBV19 with TRBJ1-5; possibly TRBD1 for D (6 bases). The CDR3 consists of 15 residues. Trimming took 3 bases from V and 5 from J, leaving 14 bases between them. Germline CDR1 reads LNHDA; CDR2 reads SQIVND (reference sequence). CDR3 in DNA: TGTGCCAGTAGTATCTCTGGGGCAGGGGATCAGCCCCAGCATTTT. Translated: CASSISGAGDQPQHF. Full variable domain (missing parts from reference TRBV19 and TRBJ1-5): DGGITQSPKYLFRKEGQNVTLSCEQNLNHDAMYWYRQDPGQGLRLIYYSQIVNDFQKGDIAEGYSVSREKKESFPLTVTSAQKNPTAFYLCASSISGAGDQPQHFGDGTRLSIL.

The rearrangement uses TRBV28 and TRBJ1-2; D unclear. Germline loops: CDR1 MDHEN, CDR2 SYDVKM. The CDR3 runs to 13 residues. Between the trimmed V and J ends, which lost 6 bases and 5 bases, there was a span of 13 bases. The CDR3 protein is CASRSGLSYGYTF. CDR3 coding DNA: TGTGCCAGCAGGAGTGGGCTTTCGTATGGCTACACCTTC.

This chain connects TRBV7-2 to TRBJ1-6, with a possible D match to TRBD1 (5 bases). The ends were cut back, 1 base at V and 10 bases at J, with 14 bases in the middle. This CDR3 is built from 15 residues. CDR1 and CDR2 from the germline V gene are SGHTA and FQGNSA. The CDR3 is CASSLGVGVRSPLHF. As DNA, the CDR3 is TGTGCCAGCAGCTTAGGTGTGGGGGTGAGGTCACCCCTCCACTTT.

The CDR3 bases are TGTGCCAGCAGCGAGGGTCCGGGACGAGGCACAGATACGCAGTATTTT. It translates to CASSEGPGRGTDTQYF. The V call is TRBV7-9, the J call TRBJ2-3; D may correspond to TRBD1 or TRBD2 (5 bases each). Per the germline V gene, CDR1 is SEHNR and CDR2 is FQNEAQ (reference sequence). The CDR3 consists of 16 residues. Trimming left V 5 bases short and J 1 base short, with 16 bases between.

The rearrangement uses TRBV11-3 and TRBJ1-1; D gene unclear. The CDR3 extends over 12 amino acids. V was pared by 5 bases and J by 11 bases, with 15 bases between. Germline-derived CDR1 and CDR2 are SGHNT and YENEEA. CDR3 nucleotides: TGTGCCAGCAGCCACCAGCAAGGGTCGGCTTTCTTT. Its protein product is CASSHQQGSAFF.

This rearrangement joins TRBV28 to TRBJ2-7; TRBD1 is a possible D gene (6 bases). The V gene lost 3 bases and the J gene lost 1 base, with 10 bases spanning the gap. The germline V gene encodes CDR1 MDHEN and CDR2 SYDVKM. The CDR3 consists of 14 residues. The DNA for the CDR3 is TGTGCCAGCAGTTTTATGACAGGTTCCTACGAGCAGTACTTC. Translating gives CASSFMTGSYEQYF.

The genes are TRBV2 and TRBJ2-7; perhaps TRBD2 as D (5 bases). The CDR3 consists of 13 residues. V lost 4 bases, J lost 3 bases, and 10 bases lay in between. Germline V lookup: CDR1 SNHLY, CDR2 FYNNEI. CDR3 sequence: CASSVTGDYEQYF. In DNA, the CDR3 is TGTGCCAGCAGTGTAACCGGGGACTACGAGCAGTACTTC.

The V gene is TRBV6-5, the J gene TRBJ2-6, with a weak D call TRBD1 (5 bases). The CDR3 extends over 15 amino acids. V lost 7 bases, J lost 2 bases, and 12 bases lay in between. Germline CDR1 is MNHEY and CDR2 is SVGAGI. DNA of the CDR3: TGTGCCAGCAAAAGTAGGGGCCCTGGGGCCAACGTCCTGACTTTC. Translated: CASKSRGPGANVLTF.

Comment on this clone: One junction end disagrees with the germline gene, perhaps due to a read error. V and J are TRBV29-1 and TRBJ2-1, with TRBD1 identical over 7 bases. CDR1 is SQVTM, CDR2 ANQGSEA, per germline. The CDR3 contains 14 residues. The CDR3 region is CSFDRVGPYNEQFF. CDR3 coding DNA: TGCAGCTTTGACAGGGTAGGACCCTACAATGAGCAGTTCTTC.

The chain is built from TRBV19 and TRBJ1-5; tentatively, D is TRBD1 (6 bases). The CDR3 totals 15 residues. V was cut by 2 bases and J by 4 bases, with 12 bases left in between. In germline, CDR1 is LNHDA, CDR2 SQIVND (reference sequence). The CDR3 sequence: CASSILLGANQPQHF. In DNA, the CDR3 is TGTGCCAGTAGTATACTACTGGGGGCGAATCAGCCCCAGCATTTT.

The V call is TRBV28, the J call TRBJ1-1, with unresolved D. V was cut by 5 bases and J by 1 base, with 23 bases left in between. Germline-derived CDR1 and CDR2 are MDHEN and SYDVKM. The CDR3 runs 18 residues. In nucleotides, the CDR3 is TGTGCCAGCAGTGGGTTAATGATCAGGACCTCTACGAACACTGAAGCTTTCTTT. It yields the protein CASSGLMIRTSTNTEAFF.

This clone was picked up one time. The chain joins TRBV5-1 to TRBJ2-2; 11 bases agree with TRBD2. Germline V gene data show CDR1 as SGHRS and CDR2 as YFSETQ. The CDR3 length is 18 residues. With 1 base clipped from V and 4 bases from J, the junction kept 9 bases outside the gene matches. The CDR3 loop reads CASSLRTSGGLGTGELFF. The DNA of the CDR3 is TGCGCCAGCAGCTTGAGAACTAGCGGGGGCCTGGGCACCGGGGAGCTGTTTTTT.

The chain has TRBV19 and TRBJ1-2, with D unclear. The CDR3 runs 14 residues. The V gene's germline CDR1 is LNHDA and CDR2 SQIVND (reference sequence). Trimming removed 1 base from V and 1 base from J, with 7 bases in between. CDR3 protein: CASSIGQINYGYTF. CDR3 DNA: TGTGCCAGTAGTATAGGGCAGATTAACTATGGCTACACCTTC.

The chain employs TRBV10-2 and TRBJ1-5; D unclear. V lost 2 bases, J lost 3 bases, and 8 bases lay in between. CDR3 length: 14 residues. Germline values: CDR1 WSHSY, CDR2 SAAADI. The CDR3 protein is CASSEPDDNQPQHF. For the CDR3, the DNA is TGCGCCAGCAGTGAGCCGGACGACAATCAGCCCCAGCATTTT.

The chain uses TRBV11-2 and TRBJ1-1, with a possible D match to TRBD1 (5 bases). CDR1 and CDR2 (germline): SGHAT, FQNNGV. Trimming stripped 4 bases from V and 12 bases from J, with 12 bases between. The CDR3 totals 11 residues. The CDR3 DNA is TGTGCCAGCAGCTCCTGGGGGGGTCCTTTCTTT. Amino acid sequence: CASSSWGGPFF. Full variable domain (missing parts from reference TRBV11-2 and TRBJ1-1): EAGVAQSPRYKIIEKRQSVAFWCNPISGHATLYWYQQILGQGPKLLIQFQNNGVVDDSQLPKDRFSAERLKGVDSTLKIQPAKLEDSAVYLCASSSWGGPFFGQGTRLTVV.

The chain carries TRBV2 and TRBJ1-5; weak D call: TRBD1 (5 bases). In germline, CDR1 is SNHLY, CDR2 FYNNEI. The CDR3 covers 14 residues. V was shortened by 8 bases and J by 2 bases, with 13 bases between the two germline ends. CDR3 protein: CASGREGGNQPQHF. CDR3 in DNA: TGTGCCAGCGGGCGGGAAGGGGGCAATCAGCCCCAGCATTTT. The full variable domain, in which reference TRBV2 and TRBJ1-5 provide the parts outside the CDR3, is EPEVTQTPSHQVTQMGQEVILRCVPISNHLYFYWYRQILGQKVEFLVSFYNNEISEKSEIFDDQFSVERPDGSNFTLKIRSTKLEDSAMYFCASGREGGNQPQHFGDGTRLSIL.

The V gene is TRBV29-1, the J gene TRBJ1-4; D might be TRBD1 (5 bases). Deletions cut 4 bases from V and 8 bases from J, with 17 bases between. CDR3 size: 14 residues. The V gene's germline CDR1 is SQVTM and CDR2 ANQGSEA. DNA of the CDR3: TGCAGCGTTGTTTGGCCCGAACGGGGGGAAAAACTGTTTTTT. It specifies CSVVWPERGEKLFF.

This chain joins TRBV28 and TRBJ1-4, with a possible D match to TRBD1 (5 bases). Germline CDR1 is MDHEN and CDR2 is SYDVKM. The V end was cut by 6 bases, the J end by 8 bases, with 16 bases between. This CDR3 region has 14 residues. The CDR3 spells CASRGTPSYEKLFF. The CDR3, as DNA: TGTGCCAGCAGGGGGACCCCTAGCTACGAAAAACTGTTTTTT. Full variable domain (outside the CDR3, taken from reference TRBV28 and TRBJ1-4): DVKVTQSSRYLVKRTGEKVFLECVQDMDHENMFWYRQDPGLGLRLIYFSYDVKMKEKGDIPEGYSVSREKKERFSLILESASTNQTSMYLCASRGTPSYEKLFFGSGTQLSVL.

The chain recombines TRBV7-2 with TRBJ2-1; D might be TRBD2 (6 bases). Germline values: CDR1 SGHTA, CDR2 FQGNSA. The CDR3 extends over 16 amino acids. The V end lost 2 bases, the J end lost 0 bases, and 11 bases lay between the germline ends. CDR3 sequence: CASSLRGISSYNEQFF. The CDR3 DNA sequence: TGTGCCAGCAGCTTACGCGGGATCAGCTCCTACAATGAGCAGTTCTTC.

This rearrangement joins TRBV5-1 to TRBJ2-4, with 7 bases fitting TRBD1. This CDR3 is built from 14 residues. J lost 5 bases, V lost 2 bases, and 4 bases had no gene match. Germline loops: CDR1 SGHRS, CDR2 YFSETQ. CDR3 DNA: TGCGCCAGCAGCTTTTCCCAGGGGGAAAACATTCAGTACTTC. Translating gives CASSFSQGENIQYF.

The V and J genes are TRBV7-9 and TRBJ2-7; 7 bases fit TRBD2. With 3 bases clipped from V and 7 bases from J, the junction kept 9 bases outside the gene matches. The CDR3 sequence is 14 residues long. Germline V lookup: CDR1 SEHNR, CDR2 FQNEAQ (reference sequence). CDR3 nucleotide sequence: TGTGCCAGCAGCTTGGACGAGATCGGGAGGGAGCAGTACTTC. Protein sequence: CASSLDEIGREQYF. Filled out from reference TRBV7-9 and TRBJ2-7, the complete variable domain reads DTGVSQNPRHKITKRGQNVTFRCDPISEHNRLYWYRQTLGQGPEFLTYFQNEAQLEKSRLLSDRFSAERPKGSFSTLEIQRTEQGDSAMYLCASSLDEIGREQYFGPGTRLTVT.

The chain employs TRBV11-3 and TRBJ2-7, with D perhaps matching TRBD2 (5 bases). The V end was cut by 1 base, the J end by 5 bases, with 9 bases between. Germline CDR1 reads SGHNT; CDR2 reads YENEEA. The length of the CDR3 is 13 residues. CDR3 residues: CASSLALLDEQYF. CDR3 sequence (DNA): TGTGCCAGCAGCTTAGCCCTACTAGACGAGCAGTACTTC.

CDR3 region: CAWSHRDRVDQPQHF. The CDR3 DNA reads TGTGCCTGGAGTCACCGGGACAGGGTGGACCAGCCCCAGCATTTT. The J gene is TRBJ1-5, the V gene TRBV30; 9 bases line up with TRBD1. The V gene end was trimmed by 2 bases and the J gene end by 7 bases; junction bases not matched to a gene: 9. Germline CDR1 and CDR2: GTSNPN and SVGIG (reference sequence). The CDR3 sequence is 15 residues long.

The J gene is TRBJ1-2, the V gene TRBV5-1, with 7 positions matching TRBD1. V lost 0 bases and J lost 2; bases outside the gene matches: 4. The CDR3 has 15 amino acids. Looked up from germline, CDR1 is SGHRS and CDR2 is YFSETQ. The CDR3 DNA reads TGCGCCAGCAGCTTGGATACAGGGGCGAACTATGGCTACACCTTC. The encoded protein is CASSLDTGANYGYTF.